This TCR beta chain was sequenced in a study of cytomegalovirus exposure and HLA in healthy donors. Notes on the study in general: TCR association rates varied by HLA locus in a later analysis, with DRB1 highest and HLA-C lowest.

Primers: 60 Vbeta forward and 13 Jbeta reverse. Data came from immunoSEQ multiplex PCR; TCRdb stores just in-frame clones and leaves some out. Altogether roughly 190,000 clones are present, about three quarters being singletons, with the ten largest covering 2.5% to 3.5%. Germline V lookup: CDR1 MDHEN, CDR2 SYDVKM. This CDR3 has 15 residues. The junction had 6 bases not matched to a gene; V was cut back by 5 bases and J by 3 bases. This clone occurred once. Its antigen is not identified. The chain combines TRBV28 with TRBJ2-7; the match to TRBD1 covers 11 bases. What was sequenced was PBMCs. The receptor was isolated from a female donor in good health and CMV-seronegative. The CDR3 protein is CASSTLGQGGYEQYF. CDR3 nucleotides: TGTGCCAGCAGTACCCTGGGACAGGGGGGCTACGAGCAGTACTTC.